The 30 T cell receptor beta chains listed next were all sequenced from one sample in a study of CD8+CD57+ T cells in acquired aplastic anemia. Profiles of TCR beta VDJ and CDR3 were generated from a genomic DNA template. TCRdb analysed the reads with MiXCR anew, one entry per CDR3 protein. The top ten clones hold approximately 3.9% of a sample with 350,000 to 450,000 distinct CDR3 sequences, 65% to 75% of them seen once. Sequenced material: sorted CD4+, CD8+, or CD8+CD57+ T cells (not recorded which) from PBMCs. These receptors came from a human donor in good health, serving as a control.

CDR3 nucleotides: TGTGCCAGTAGTATAGATCGCAGGCGACAGGATACTTCACCCCTCCACTTT. This codes for CASSIDRRRQDTSPLHF. The chain links TRBV19 to TRBJ1-6; a weak D match, TRBD1 (6 bases). The CDR3 sequence is 17 residues long. The V gene lost 0 bases and the J gene lost 9 bases, with 18 bases spanning the gap. Germline V CDR1 and CDR2: LNHDA, SQIVND (reference sequence).

This clonotype was seen ten or more times. The chain links TRBV5-1 to TRBJ1-2; maybe TRBD1 (5 bases). Trimming cost V 4 bases and J 3 bases, with 13 bases left between them. The CDR3 covers 14 residues. Germline CDR1 reads SGHRS; CDR2 reads YFSETQ. CDR3 DNA sequence: TGCGCCAGCAGCCCGGCCGGGGCAGACTATGGCTACACCTTC. Translated: CASSPAGADYGYTF.

In this sample, this clonotype turned up many times. This chain connects TRBV10-3 to TRBJ2-7; tentatively, D is TRBD2 (7 bases). Trimming took off 6 bases at V and 5 bases at J, with 17 bases between the two ends. From germline, CDR1 is ENHRY and CDR2 SYGVKD. This CDR3 is 14 amino acids long. The CDR3 DNA reads TGTGCCATCAGGGGGGGCGGGGGTATAAACGAGCAGTACTTC. Amino acid sequence: CAIRGGGGINEQYF.

Note on this clonotype: The junction differs from germline at one of its ends, possibly a read error. The chain recombines TRBV19 with TRBJ1-1; D ambiguous. The V gene's germline CDR1 is LNHDA and CDR2 SQIVND (reference sequence). The CDR3 is made up of 15 amino acids. The DNA of the CDR3 is TGTGCCGGTAGTACGCTTGGGATAGGGTTGGGTGAAGCTTTCTTT. This translates into CAGSTLGIGLGEAFF.

The chain is built from TRBV9 and TRBJ2-1, with 11 bases lining up with TRBD2. This CDR3 region has 15 residues. Trimming at V came to 2 bases and at J to 4 bases, leaving 2 bases not matched to a gene. Germline V gives CDR1 SGDLS, CDR2 YYNGEE. The CDR3 DNA follows: TGTGCCAGCAGCGTTCTAGCGGGGGGTTACAATGAGCAGTTCTTC. Protein product: CASSVLAGGYNEQFF.

This clonotype showed up many times. This chain connects TRBV30 to TRBJ1-2, with D perhaps TRBD1 (5 bases). The CDR3 runs 13 residues. Germline CDR1 and CDR2: GTSNPN and SVGIG (reference sequence). Trimming cost V 0 bases and J 7 bases, with 12 bases left between them. CDR3 in DNA: TGTGCCTGGAGTGTATCCAGGGATATTGGCTACACCTTC. Amino acid sequence: CAWSVSRDIGYTF. Filled out from reference TRBV30 and TRBJ1-2, the complete variable domain reads SQTIHQWPATLVQPVGSPLSLECTVEGTSNPNLYWYRQAAGRGLQLLFYSVGIGQISSEVPQNLSASRPQDRQFILSSKKLLLSDSGFYLCAWSVSRDIGYTFGSGTRLTVV.

This clonotype was recorded many times. One junction end does not reproduce the germline sequence, and a read error may be involved. The chain has TRBV11-1 and TRBJ2-5; D uncertain. Germline CDR1 SGHAT, CDR2 FQDESV (reference sequence). This CDR3 spans 13 amino acids. DNA of the CDR3: TGTGCCAGCAGTTTAGACGGCCAAGAGACCCAGTACTTC. The encoded protein is CASSLDGQETQYF.

As for this clonotype: This CDR3 is missing its conserved last phenylalanine or tryptophan, likely due to a read error. It is unclear where the CDR3 begins or ends on the DNA, so no DNA is shown, and the CDR3 is as TCRdb lists it. This rearrangement joins TRBV2 to TRBJ1-5; TRBD1, as called in the table, went unchecked against the DNA. The CDR3 is 14 amino acids long, termini counted. The germline CDR1 and CDR2 sequences are SNHLY and FYNNEI. CDR3 sequence reads: CAGSFSQGSQPLHL.

The chain is built from TRBV20-1 and TRBJ1-1, with D possibly matching TRBD1 (5 bases). V shed 5 bases and J shed 5 bases, with 15 bases lying between them. The germline gives CDR1 DFQATT, CDR2 SNEGSKA (reference sequence). CDR3 length equals 13 residues. CDR3 sequence (DNA): TGCAGTGCTGACGGGGGAGGGCCAACTGAAGCTTTCTTT. Translation: CSADGGGPTEAFF.

This clonotype has a handful of counts. CDR3 sequence (DNA): TGTGCCAGCAGTTCGGGGGGGAGCTCCTACGAGCAGTACTTC. Amino acid sequence: CASSSGGSSYEQYF. The chain combines TRBV12-3 or TRBV12-4 with TRBJ2-7; 8 positions agree with TRBD2. This CDR3 contains 14 residues. J gave up 0 bases and V 4 bases, and 2 bases lay outside the gene matches.

The genes are TRBV24-1 and TRBJ2-7; TRBD2 agrees at 10 bases. Trimming removed 3 bases from V and 2 bases from J; junction bases left unmatched: 0. Germline CDR1 and CDR2: KGHDR and SFDVKD. The length of the CDR3 is 14 residues. The DNA for the CDR3 is TGTGCCACCAGTGATGGACTAGCGGCCTACGAGCAGTACTTC. It is translated as CATSDGLAAYEQYF.

This clonotype was recorded many times. The chain recombines TRBV4-1 with TRBJ1-2; the D is unclear. Deletions cut 0 bases from V and 8 bases from J, with 16 bases between. The CDR3 has 15 amino acids. From germline, CDR1 is MGHRA and CDR2 YSYEKL. The DNA for the CDR3 is TGCGCCAGCAGCCAAGATCCGACGCAGTGGCACGGCTACACCTTC. It specifies CASSQDPTQWHGYTF.

The rearrangement joins TRBV7-2 to TRBJ2-3, with D uncertain. Germline lookup yields CDR1 SGHTA and CDR2 FQGNSA. V lost 2 bases and J 12 bases, leaving 24 bases between the germline ends. This CDR3 is built from 16 residues. The DNA for the CDR3 is TGTGCCAGCAGCTTAACAAGGAATGAAAAACTGTTTTTTCAGTATTTT. Protein: CASSLTRNEKLFFQYF.

About this clonotype itself: At one of its ends the junction is not consistent with the germline gene, which may arise from a read error. Here the CDR3 DNA reads TGCGCCAGCAGCACCTCCGGGGGGGTTACTGGAGCTTTCTTT. Its translation is CASSTSGGVTGAFF. The rearrangement links TRBV5-5 to TRBJ1-1, with D tentatively TRBD1 (5 bases). Germline V gene sequence: CDR1 SGHKS, CDR2 YYEKEE (reference sequence). The CDR3 consists of 14 residues.

This clonotype was observed at least ten times. V usage is TRBV6-1 and J usage is TRBJ1-2; D perhaps matches TRBD1 (5 bases). This CDR3 is built from 14 residues. V lost 6 bases and J 2 bases, leaving 13 bases between the germline ends. Germline V gives CDR1 MNHNS, CDR2 SASEGT. CDR3: CASRRPTVNYGYTF. The CDR3 bases are TGTGCCAGCAGGAGACCGACAGTGAACTATGGCTACACCTTC.

This clonotype was seen a few times. The junction differs from germline at one of its ends, possibly a read error. The chain joins TRBV29-1 to TRBJ2-7; 10 bases agree with TRBD1. The CDR3 extends over 14 amino acids. Germline values: CDR1 SQVTM, CDR2 ANQGSEA. The CDR3 DNA reads as TGCAGCATTGAAGACGGGACAGGGGATTACGAGCAGTACTTC. It encodes CSIEDGTGDYEQYF.

The chain is built from TRBV4-1 and TRBJ2-7; TRBD2 matches 14 bases. The CDR3 runs 18 residues. Germline trimming cut 0 bases from V and 0 bases from J; bases unmatched to any gene: 4. The V gene's germline CDR1 is MGHRA and CDR2 YSYEKL. The CDR3 reads CASSQEGLAGGFSYEQYF. As DNA, the CDR3 is TGCGCCAGCAGCCAAGAAGGACTAGCGGGGGGTTTCTCCTACGAGCAGTACTTC.

This clonotype showed up many times. The V gene is TRBV10-1, the J gene TRBJ2-1, with D perhaps TRBD1 or TRBD2 (5 bases each). The germline V gene encodes CDR1 WNHNN and CDR2 SYGVQD (reference sequence). The V end was cut by 2 bases, the J end by 9 bases, with 20 bases between. The CDR3 is 16 amino acids. The CDR3 DNA reads TGCGCCAGCAGTGAGAACCCTATAGGGGACGTGAGTGAGCAGTTCTTC. The encoded protein is CASSENPIGDVSEQFF.

The chain uses TRBV7-2 and TRBJ2-1; the D gene is possibly TRBD2 (5 bases). The CDR3 consists of 15 residues. Germline V gene lookup returns CDR1 SGHTA and CDR2 FQGNSA. Trimming stripped 0 bases from V and 5 bases from J, with 11 bases between. The CDR3 DNA follows: TGTGCCAGCAGCTTAGCCCTACTAGGGAACAATGAGCAGTTCTTC. This gives the protein CASSLALLGNNEQFF.

With regard to this clonotype: A junction boundary mismatches the germline segment, possibly from a read error. The chain uses TRBV5-1 and TRBJ1-4; D remains ambiguous. The germline V gene encodes CDR1 SGHRS and CDR2 YFSETQ. This CDR3 comprises 15 residues. Written as DNA, the CDR3 is TGTGCCAGCAGCCTGGTTTTGGCGCCAGATGAAAAACTGTTTTTT. This translates into CASSLVLAPDEKLFF.

V is TRBV7-9 and J is TRBJ1-1; 7 bases map to TRBD1. The germline V gene encodes CDR1 SEHNR and CDR2 FQNEAQ (reference sequence). The trim removed 3 bases at V and 12 bases at J, leaving 13 bases unmatched. CDR3 length: 14 residues. The CDR3 DNA is TGTGCCAGCAGCTTGAGTCAGGGGGTCCCTGAGCCTTTCTTT. Protein product: CASSLSQGVPEPFF.

This chain connects TRBV7-3 to TRBJ1-2; weak D call: TRBD1 (5 bases). Deletions cut 9 bases from V and 8 bases from J, with 13 bases between. CDR1 is SGHTA and CDR2 is FQGTGA in the germline V gene. This CDR3 contains 11 residues. Written as DNA, the CDR3 is TGTGCCAGTAGTTGGGACCGAGGCTACACCTTC. It encodes CASSWDRGYTF.

Details on this clonotype: The junction departs from the called germline gene at one end, perhaps through a read error. This sequence joins TRBV5-5 and TRBJ1-4; D perhaps matches TRBD1 (6 bases). The CDR3 spans 18 residues. Germline-derived CDR1 and CDR2 are SGHKS and YYEKEE (reference sequence). The CDR3 loop is CASSLDDLTGSGNEKLFF. CDR3 DNA sequence: TGCGCCAGCAGCTTGGACGACCTTACAGGGTCGGGTAATGAAAAACTGTTTTTT. Filled out from reference TRBV5-5 and TRBJ1-4, the complete variable domain reads DAGVTQSPTHLIKTRGQQVTLRCSPISGHKSVSWYQQVLGQGPQFIFQYYEKEERGRGNFPDRFSARQFPNYSSELNVNALLLGDSALYLCASSLDDLTGSGNEKLFFGSGTQLSVL.

This clonotype was found a few times. One end of the junction fails to match germline, which may point to a read error. The chain carries TRBV24-1 and TRBJ1-2; D might be TRBD1 (6 bases). CDR1 KGHDR and CDR2 SFDVKD come from the germline V gene. The CDR3 is made up of 13 amino acids. The DNA for the CDR3 is TGTGCCACCAGTGTACAGGGAAGCTCTGGCTGCACCTTC. Translated: CATSVQGSSGCTF.

This clonotype was observed at least ten times. The chain employs TRBV4-1 and TRBJ1-1; D is possibly TRBD1 (6 bases). CDR1 and CDR2 from the germline V gene are MGHRA and YSYEKL. CDR3 length equals 16 residues. V was cut by 7 bases and J by 3 bases, with 21 bases left in between. CDR3 in DNA: TGCGCCAGCACCAGAATACCCACACAGGGACACACTGAAGCTTTCTTT. This gives the protein CASTRIPTQGHTEAFF.

This clonotype appeared once. The junction and the germline gene differ at one end; a read error may be behind it. V usage is TRBV7-3 and J usage is TRBJ2-6; a possible D gene is TRBD1 (6 bases). The CDR3 is made up of 13 amino acids. From germline, CDR1 is SGHTA and CDR2 FQGTGA. CDR3: CASSSSRTAYMKF. CDR3 DNA: TGTGCCAGCAGCTCATCGAGGACAGCGTACATGAAGTTC.

The rearrangement links TRBV12-3 or TRBV12-4 to TRBJ2-3; perhaps TRBD2 as D (6 bases). CDR3 length: 12 amino acids. V was shortened by 7 bases and J by 5 bases, with 10 bases between the two germline ends. CDR3: CASTQGLDTQYF. CDR3 nucleotide sequence: TGTGCCAGCACCCAGGGACTAGATACGCAGTATTTT.

Comment on this clonotype: This CDR3 fails to terminate in the conserved phenylalanine or tryptophan, so it likely reflects a read error. It is unclear where the CDR3 begins or ends on the DNA, so no DNA is shown, and the CDR3 is as TCRdb lists it. This chain uses TRBV2 with TRBJ2-7; the table's D call, TRBD2, has no DNA check behind it. Germline values: CDR1 SNHLY, CDR2 FYNNEI. The CDR3 spans 15 residues, counting both ends. CDR3 amino acids: CASTRDLKQPQEFDD.

V gene TRBV7-2 combines with J gene TRBJ1-2; weak D call: TRBD1 (6 bases). The CDR3 contains 15 residues. Germline V gene data show CDR1 as SGHTA and CDR2 as FQGNSA. The ends were cut back, 3 bases at V and 12 bases at J, with 23 bases in the middle. For the CDR3, the DNA is TGTGCCAGCAGCTTCTTGACAGGCGGTTTGGGCGGAGACACCTTC. Translation: CASSFLTGGLGGDTF.

This rearrangement joins TRBV20-1 to TRBJ2-3; 7 positions agree with TRBD2. Trimming at V came to 6 bases and at J to 6 bases, leaving 12 bases not matched to a gene. CDR3 size: 14 residues. Germline V gives CDR1 DFQATT, CDR2 SNEGSKA (reference sequence). CDR3: CSAVFTSVADTQYF. DNA for the CDR3: TGCAGTGCGGTCTTCACTAGCGTGGCCGATACGCAGTATTTT.